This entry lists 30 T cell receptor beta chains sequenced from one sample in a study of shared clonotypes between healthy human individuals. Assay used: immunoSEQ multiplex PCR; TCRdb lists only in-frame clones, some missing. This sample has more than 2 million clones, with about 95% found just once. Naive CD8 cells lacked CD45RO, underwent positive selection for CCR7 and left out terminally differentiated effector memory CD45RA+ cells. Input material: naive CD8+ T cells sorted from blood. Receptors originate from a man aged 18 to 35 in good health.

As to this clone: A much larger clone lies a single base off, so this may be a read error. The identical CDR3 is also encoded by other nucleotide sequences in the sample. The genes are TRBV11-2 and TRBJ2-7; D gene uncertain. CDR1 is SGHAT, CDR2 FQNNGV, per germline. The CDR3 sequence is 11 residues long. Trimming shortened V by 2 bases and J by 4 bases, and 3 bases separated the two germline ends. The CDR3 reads CASSLTYEQYF. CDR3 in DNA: TGTGCCAGCAGCTTAACGTACGAGCAGTACTTC.

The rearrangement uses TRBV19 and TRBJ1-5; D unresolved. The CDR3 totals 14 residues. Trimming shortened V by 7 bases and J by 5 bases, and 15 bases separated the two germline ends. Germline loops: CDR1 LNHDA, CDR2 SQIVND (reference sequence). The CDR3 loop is CASNFVAGDQPQHF. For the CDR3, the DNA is TGTGCCAGTAATTTTGTGGCAGGAGATCAGCCCCAGCATTTT.

Here the CDR3 DNA reads TGTGCTAGTGGTTTGCGGGGGGGATCGGGAGATACGCAGTATTTT. As protein: CASGLRGGSGDTQYF. This chain joins TRBV12-5 and TRBJ2-3; 8 bases agree with TRBD2. Germline V gene lookup returns CDR1 LGHNT and CDR2 FRNRAP. The CDR3 extends over 15 amino acids. V dropped 2 bases and J dropped 5; count of bases not matched to a gene: 6.

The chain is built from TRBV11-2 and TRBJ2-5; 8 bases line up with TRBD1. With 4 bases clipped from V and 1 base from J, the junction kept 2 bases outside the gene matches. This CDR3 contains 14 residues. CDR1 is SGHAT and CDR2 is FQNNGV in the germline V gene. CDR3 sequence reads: CASSWTGPQETQYF. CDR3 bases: TGTGCCAGCAGCTGGACAGGGCCCCAAGAGACCCAGTACTTC.

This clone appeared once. The CDR3 nucleotides are TGTGCCAGCGAACTCATGGGCACAGGGGATCGGTACGAGCAGTACTTC. Encoded protein: CASELMGTGDRYEQYF. The chain couples TRBV7-9 to TRBJ2-7; TRBD1 matches 7 bases. CDR3 length: 16 amino acids. V dropped 8 bases and J dropped 4; count of bases not matched to a gene: 17. Germline V lookup: CDR1 SEHNR, CDR2 FQNEAQ (reference sequence).

This chain's CDR3 is CSVAGDTDGYTF. CDR3 DNA sequence: TGCAGCGTTGCGGGTGACACAGATGGCTACACCTTC. The chain couples TRBV29-1 to TRBJ1-2; D uncertain. Trimming pared 4 bases from V and 6 bases from J, leaving 12 bases between. Per the germline V gene, CDR1 is SQVTM and CDR2 is ANQGSEA. This CDR3 is built from 12 residues.

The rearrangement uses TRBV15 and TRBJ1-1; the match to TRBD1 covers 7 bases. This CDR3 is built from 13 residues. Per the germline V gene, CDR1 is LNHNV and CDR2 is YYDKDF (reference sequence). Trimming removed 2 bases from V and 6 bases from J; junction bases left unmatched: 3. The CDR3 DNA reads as TGTGCCACCAGCAGAAAACAGGGGTCTGAAGCTTTCTTT. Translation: CATSRKQGSEAFF.

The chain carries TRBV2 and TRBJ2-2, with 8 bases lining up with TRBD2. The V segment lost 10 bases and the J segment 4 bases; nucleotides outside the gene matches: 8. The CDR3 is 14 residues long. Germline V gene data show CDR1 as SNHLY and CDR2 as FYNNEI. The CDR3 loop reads CATKAGAVTGELFF. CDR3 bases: TGTGCCACCAAAGCGGGGGCGGTCACCGGGGAGCTGTTTTTT.

The CDR3 coding sequence is TGTGCCTGGGGTACAAAGAAGGGGACAATGACCTTTAACACCGGGGAGCTGTTTTTT. Translated: CAWGTKKGTMTFNTGELFF. The rearrangement joins TRBV30 to TRBJ2-2; D is possibly TRBD1 (6 bases). The CDR3 spans 19 residues. Germline assignment: CDR1 GTSNPN and CDR2 SVGIG (reference sequence). V was cut by 5 bases and J by 2 bases, with 27 bases left in between.

The CDR3: CASSPQGGEGGELFF. The CDR3 DNA reads TGTGCCAGCAGTCCCCAGGGAGGGGAAGGCGGGGAGCTGTTTTTT. This chain connects TRBV27 to TRBJ2-2; TRBD2 matches at 7 bases. The J segment lost 7 bases and the V segment lost 5 bases, leaving 10 bases of the junction unmatched. Per the germline V gene, CDR1 is MNHEY and CDR2 is SMNVEV (reference sequence). The CDR3 is 15 residues long.

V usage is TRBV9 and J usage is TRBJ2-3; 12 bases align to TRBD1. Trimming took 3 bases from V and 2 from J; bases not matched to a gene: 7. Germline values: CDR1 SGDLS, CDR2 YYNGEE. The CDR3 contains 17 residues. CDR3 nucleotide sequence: TGTGCCAGCAGCGCCGGGACAGGGGGCCTCTTCACAGATACGCAGTATTTT. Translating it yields CASSAGTGGLFTDTQYF. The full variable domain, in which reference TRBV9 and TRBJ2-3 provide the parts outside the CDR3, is DSGVTQTPKHLITATGQRVTLRCSPRSGDLSVYWYQQSLDQGLQFLIQYYNGEERAKGNILERFSAQQFPDLHSELNLSSLELGDSALYFCASSAGTGGLFTDTQYFGPGTRLTVL.

This CDR3 is CASSPLGPADGYTF. The DNA for the CDR3 is TGTGCCAGCAGTCCCCTCGGTCCGGCAGATGGCTACACCTTC. This chain links TRBV2 with TRBJ1-2; D is unclear. The CDR3 runs to 14 residues. CDR1 is SNHLY and CDR2 is FYNNEI in the germline V gene. V was clipped by 5 bases and J by 6 bases, with 16 bases between them.

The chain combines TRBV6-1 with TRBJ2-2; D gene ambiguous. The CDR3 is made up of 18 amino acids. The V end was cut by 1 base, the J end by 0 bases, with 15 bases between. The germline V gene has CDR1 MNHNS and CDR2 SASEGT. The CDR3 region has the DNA TGTGCCAGCAGTGAAGAGGGTTTGTGGAGTGCGAACACCGGGGAGCTGTTTTTT. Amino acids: CASSEEGLWSANTGELFF.

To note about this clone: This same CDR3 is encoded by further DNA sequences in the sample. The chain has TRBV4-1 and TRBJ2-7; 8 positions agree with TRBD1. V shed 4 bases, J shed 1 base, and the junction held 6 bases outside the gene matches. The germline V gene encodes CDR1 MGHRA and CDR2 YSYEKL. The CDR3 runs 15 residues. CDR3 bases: TGCGCCAGCAGCCCCCGGCAGGGGGCATCCTACGAGCAGTACTTC. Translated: CASSPRQGASYEQYF.

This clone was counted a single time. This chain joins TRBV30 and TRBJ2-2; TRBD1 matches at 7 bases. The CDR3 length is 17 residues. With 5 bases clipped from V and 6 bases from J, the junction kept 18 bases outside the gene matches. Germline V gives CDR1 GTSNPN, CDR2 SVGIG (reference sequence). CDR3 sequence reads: CAWDNSWDSDLAGELFF. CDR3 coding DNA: TGTGCCTGGGACAACTCCTGGGACAGCGATTTGGCCGGGGAGCTGTTTTTT.

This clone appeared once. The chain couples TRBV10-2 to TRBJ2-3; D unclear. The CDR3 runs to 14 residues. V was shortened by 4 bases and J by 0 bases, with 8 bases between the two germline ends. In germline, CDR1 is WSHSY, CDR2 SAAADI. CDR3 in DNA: TGCGCCAGCAGTGGGGTGCTTAGCACAGATACGCAGTATTTT. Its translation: CASSGVLSTDTQYF.

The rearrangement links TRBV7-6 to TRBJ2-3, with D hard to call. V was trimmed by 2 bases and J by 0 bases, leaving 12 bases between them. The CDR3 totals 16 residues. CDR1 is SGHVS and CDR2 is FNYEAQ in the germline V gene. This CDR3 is CASSLTERVSTDTQYF. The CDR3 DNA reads TGTGCCAGCAGCTTAACAGAGCGAGTTAGCACAGATACGCAGTATTTT.

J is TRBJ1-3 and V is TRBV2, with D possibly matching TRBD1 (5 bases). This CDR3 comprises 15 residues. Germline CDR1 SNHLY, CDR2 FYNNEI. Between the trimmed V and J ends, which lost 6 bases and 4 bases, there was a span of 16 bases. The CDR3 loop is CASSPGRGEGNTIYF. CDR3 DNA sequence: TGTGCCAGCAGCCCCGGTCGGGGGGAAGGAAACACCATATATTTT.

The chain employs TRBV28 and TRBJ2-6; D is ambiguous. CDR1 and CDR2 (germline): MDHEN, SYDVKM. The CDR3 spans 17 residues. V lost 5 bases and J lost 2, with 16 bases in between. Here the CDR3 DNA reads TGTGCCAGCAGTAAACAAGGGTTTACGACTGGGGCCAACGTCCTGACTTTC. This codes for CASSKQGFTTGANVLTF.

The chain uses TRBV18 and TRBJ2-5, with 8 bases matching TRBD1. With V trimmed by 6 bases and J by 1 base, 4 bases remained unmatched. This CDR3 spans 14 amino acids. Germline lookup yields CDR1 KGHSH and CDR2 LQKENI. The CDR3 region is CASSLDRAQETQYF. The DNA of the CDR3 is TGTGCCAGCTCCCTGGACAGGGCCCAAGAGACCCAGTACTTC.

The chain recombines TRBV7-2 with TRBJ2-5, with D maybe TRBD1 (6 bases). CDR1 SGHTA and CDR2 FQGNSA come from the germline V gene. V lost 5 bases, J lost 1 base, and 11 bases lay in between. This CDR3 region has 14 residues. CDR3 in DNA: TGTGCCAGCAGCGGCTGGGGGCTCCAAGAGACCCAGTACTTC. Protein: CASSGWGLQETQYF.

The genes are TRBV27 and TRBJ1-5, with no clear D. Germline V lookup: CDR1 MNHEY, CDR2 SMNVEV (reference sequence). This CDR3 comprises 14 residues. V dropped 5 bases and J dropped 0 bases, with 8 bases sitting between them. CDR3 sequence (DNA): TGTGCCAGCAGTCCGGGATTTAGCAATCAGCCCCAGCATTTT. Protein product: CASSPGFSNQPQHF.

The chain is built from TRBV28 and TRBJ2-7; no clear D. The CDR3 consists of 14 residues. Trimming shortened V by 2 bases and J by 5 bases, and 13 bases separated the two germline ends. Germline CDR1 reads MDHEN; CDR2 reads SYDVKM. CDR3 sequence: CASSLLSSAHEQYF. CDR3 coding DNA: TGTGCCAGCAGTTTACTCTCGTCTGCCCACGAGCAGTACTTC.

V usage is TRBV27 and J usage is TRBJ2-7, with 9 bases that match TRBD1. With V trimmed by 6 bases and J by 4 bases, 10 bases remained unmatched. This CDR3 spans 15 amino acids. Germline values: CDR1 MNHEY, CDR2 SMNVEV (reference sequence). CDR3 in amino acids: CASSTTGTGRYEQYF. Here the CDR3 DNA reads TGTGCCAGCAGCACAACCGGGACAGGGCGGTACGAGCAGTACTTC.

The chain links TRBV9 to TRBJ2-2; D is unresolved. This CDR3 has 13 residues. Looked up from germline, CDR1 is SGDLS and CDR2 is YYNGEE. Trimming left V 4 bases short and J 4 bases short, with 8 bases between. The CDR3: CASSKQGTGELFF. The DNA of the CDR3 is TGTGCCAGCAGCAAACAAGGCACCGGGGAGCTGTTTTTT.

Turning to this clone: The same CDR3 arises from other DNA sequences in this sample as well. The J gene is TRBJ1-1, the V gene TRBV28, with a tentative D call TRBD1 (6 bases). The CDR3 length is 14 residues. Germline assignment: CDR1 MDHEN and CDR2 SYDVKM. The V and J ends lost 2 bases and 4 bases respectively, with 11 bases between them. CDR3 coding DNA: TGTGCCAGCAGTTTAGTAGGGGGTACCACTGAAGCTTTCTTT. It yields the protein CASSLVGGTTEAFF. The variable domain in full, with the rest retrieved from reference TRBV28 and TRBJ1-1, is DVKVTQSSRYLVKRTGEKVFLECVQDMDHENMFWYRQDPGLGLRLIYFSYDVKMKEKGDIPEGYSVSREKKERFSLILESASTNQTSMYLCASSLVGGTTEAFFGQGTRLTVV.

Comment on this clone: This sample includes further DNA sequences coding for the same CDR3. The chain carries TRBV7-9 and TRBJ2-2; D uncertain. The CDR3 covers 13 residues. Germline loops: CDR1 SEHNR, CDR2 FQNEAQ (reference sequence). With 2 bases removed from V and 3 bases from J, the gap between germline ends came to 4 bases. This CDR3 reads CASSLSDTGELFF. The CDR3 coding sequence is TGTGCCAGCAGCTTAAGCGACACCGGGGAGCTGTTTTTT.

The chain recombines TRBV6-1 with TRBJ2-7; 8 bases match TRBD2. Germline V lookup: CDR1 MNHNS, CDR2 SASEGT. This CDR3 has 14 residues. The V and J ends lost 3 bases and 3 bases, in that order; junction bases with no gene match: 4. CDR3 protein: CASSDSGNYYEQYF. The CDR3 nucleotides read TGTGCCAGCAGTGATAGCGGGAACTACTACGAGCAGTACTTC.

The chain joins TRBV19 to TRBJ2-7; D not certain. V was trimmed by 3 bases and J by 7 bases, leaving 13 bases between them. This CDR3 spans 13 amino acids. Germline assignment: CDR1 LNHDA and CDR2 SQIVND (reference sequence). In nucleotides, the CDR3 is TGTGCCAGTAGTATCAAGGCTGCTAATGAGCAGTACTTC. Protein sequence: CASSIKAANEQYF.

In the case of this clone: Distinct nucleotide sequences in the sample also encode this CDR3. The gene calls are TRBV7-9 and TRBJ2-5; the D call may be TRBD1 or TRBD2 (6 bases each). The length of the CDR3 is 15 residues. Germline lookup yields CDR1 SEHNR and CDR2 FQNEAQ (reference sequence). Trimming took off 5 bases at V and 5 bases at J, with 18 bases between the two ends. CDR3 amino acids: CASSLATGAEETQYF. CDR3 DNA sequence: TGTGCCAGCAGCCTTGCCACGGGGGCCGAGGAGACCCAGTACTTC. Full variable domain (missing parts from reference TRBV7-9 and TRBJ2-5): DTGVSQNPRHKITKRGQNVTFRCDPISEHNRLYWYRQTLGQGPEFLTYFQNEAQLEKSRLLSDRFSAERPKGSFSTLEIQRTEQGDSAMYLCASSLATGAEETQYFGPGTRLLVL.